The 5 T cell receptor beta chains below all came from one sample that was sequenced in a study of beta chain features in type 1 diabetes. These receptors are not linked to any known antigen. Study-wide findings and caveats: Within each of all four CD4+ subsets, Type 1 diabetes patients had TCRB CDR3s that were moderately but significantly shorter.

TCRB transcripts that were expressed got sequenced, as all of the isolated RNA had been reverse transcribed. The table came from immunoSEQ multiplex PCR; TCRdb's copy has only in-frame clones and leaves some out. The repertoire consists of 350,000 to 400,000 clones, with roughly an eighth occurring once and the leading ten covering approximately 0.011%. The sequencing sample was made of naive CD4+ T cells from blood. The receptors stem from a woman aged 18-35 years with type 1 diabetes.

The rearrangement uses TRBV11-1 and TRBJ2-2, with D possibly TRBD1 on 5 matching bases. Looked up from germline, CDR1 is SGHAT and CDR2 is FQDESV (reference sequence). Between the trimmed V and J ends, which lost 2 bases and 2 bases, there was a span of 9 bases. There are 15 residues in the CDR3. CDR3 sequence: CASSLIQGNTGELFF. In DNA form, the CDR3 reads TGTGCCAGCAGCTTAATCCAGGGTAACACCGGGGAGCTGTTTTTT.

This clone was found a few times. The genes are TRBV30 and TRBJ2-3; no definite D call. This CDR3 comprises 15 residues. Germline V lookup: CDR1 GTSNPN, CDR2 SVGIG (reference sequence). V shed 3 bases and J shed 0 bases, with 13 bases lying between them. The CDR3 DNA is TGTGCCTGGAGAGCAACCGCCTCTAGCACAGATACGCAGTATTTT. It codes for CAWRATASSTDTQYF.

The chain recombines TRBV18 with TRBJ2-3; TRBD2 agrees at 8 bases. CDR1 KGHSH and CDR2 LQKENI come from the germline V gene. CDR3 size: 16 residues. Trimming cost V 6 bases and J 3 bases; bases outside gene matches: 11. The CDR3 DNA sequence: TGTGCCAGCTCCATATCGGCGGGAGGTGGAACAGATACGCAGTATTTT. Amino acids: CASSISAGGGTDTQYF. The full variable domain, its missing parts supplied by reference TRBV18 and TRBJ2-3, is NAGVMQNPRHLVRRRGQEARLRCSPMKGHSHVYWYRQLPEEGLKFMVYLQKENIIDESGMPKERFSAEFPKEGPSILRIQQVVRGDSAAYFCASSISAGGGTDTQYFGPGTRLTVL.

The table lists this clone with a few counts. The J gene is TRBJ2-7, the V gene TRBV7-2, with D maybe TRBD2 (5 bases). Germline CDR1 and CDR2: SGHTA and FQGNSA. CDR3 length: 14 residues. Trimming removed 6 bases from V and 3 bases from J, with 15 bases in between. The CDR3 here is CASSQVYGDYEQYF. DNA of the CDR3: TGTGCCAGCAGTCAGGTGTACGGGGACTACGAGCAGTACTTC.

There are a few counts of this clone. Other DNA sequences in the same sample also yield this CDR3. The chain is built from TRBV18 and TRBJ1-1; 7 nucleotides match TRBD1. With V trimmed by 3 bases and J by 3 bases, 1 base remained unmatched. CDR3 length equals 13 residues. Germline V gene data show CDR1 as KGHSH and CDR2 as LQKENI. The CDR3 region has the DNA TGTGCCAGCTCACCCGACAGGGACACTGAAGCTTTCTTT. It yields the protein CASSPDRDTEAFF. Full variable domain (missing parts from reference TRBV18 and TRBJ1-1): NAGVMQNPRHLVRRRGQEARLRCSPMKGHSHVYWYRQLPEEGLKFMVYLQKENIIDESGMPKERFSAEFPKEGPSILRIQQVVRGDSAAYFCASSPDRDTEAFFGQGTRLTVV.